Each of the 26 T cell receptor beta chains below was sequenced from the same sample in a study of shared clonotypes between healthy human individuals. This table comes from immunoSEQ multiplex PCR, and its TCRdb copy is limited to in-frame clones, with some not included. The sample lists some 1,100,000 clones; 78% were seen once. The material sequenced was memory CD4+ T cells from PBMCs. The subset here: CD45RA-negative fraction. All receptors come from a man younger than 35 in good health. Some clones in this sample may be carry-over from other donors' samples.

The J gene is TRBJ2-7, the V gene TRBV27; the match to TRBD2 covers 7 bases. The germline gives CDR1 MNHEY, CDR2 SMNVEV (reference sequence). This CDR3 spans 16 amino acids. Germline trimming cut 5 bases from V and 3 bases from J; bases unmatched to any gene: 13. The chain's CDR3 is CASSHSKWGGGYEQYF. The CDR3 nucleotides read TGTGCCAGCAGTCATTCCAAGTGGGGGGGTGGCTACGAGCAGTACTTC.

This clone came up a few times. V gene TRBV6-6 combines with J gene TRBJ2-7; TRBD2 might be the D (6 bases). With 11 bases removed from V and 5 bases from J, the gap between germline ends came to 16 bases. Germline V gene sequence: CDR1 MNHNY, CDR2 SVGAGI (reference sequence). This CDR3 is built from 12 residues. CDR3 sequence: CAVGRGMNEQYF. The CDR3 nucleotides are TGTGCCGTTGGGCGGGGTATGAACGAGCAGTACTTC.

The chain links TRBV27 to TRBJ2-5, with 13 bases lining up with TRBD2. Germline V lookup: CDR1 MNHEY, CDR2 SMNVEV (reference sequence). The CDR3 contains 15 residues. V was clipped by 6 bases and J by 5 bases; unmatched bases: 6. Here the CDR3 DNA reads TGTGCCAGCAGACTAGCGGGAGGGCCGAGGGAGACCCAGTACTTC. It codes for CASRLAGGPRETQYF.

This sequence joins TRBV19 and TRBJ1-1; TRBD1 agrees at 8 bases. V gave up 6 bases and J gave up 4 bases; unmatched junction bases: 7. This CDR3 comprises 14 residues. CDR1 is LNHDA and CDR2 is SQIVND in the germline V gene (reference sequence). Here the CDR3 DNA reads TGTGCCAGTAGGGACACAGGGGGGACCACTGAAGCTTTCTTT. It encodes CASRDTGGTTEAFF.

V usage is TRBV19 and J usage is TRBJ2-3; 8 nucleotides match TRBD2. Trimming took 8 bases from V and 1 from J; bases not matched to a gene: 11. This CDR3 spans 16 amino acids. Germline CDR1 is LNHDA and CDR2 is SQIVND (reference sequence). The CDR3 sequence: CASSLTSVPGTDTQYF. The CDR3 DNA follows: TGTGCCAGTTCCTTGACTAGCGTCCCTGGCACAGATACGCAGTATTTT.

This chain connects TRBV28 to TRBJ2-3; D is ambiguous. Between the trimmed V and J ends, which lost 3 bases and 0 bases, there was a span of 7 bases. Germline V gene data show CDR1 as MDHEN and CDR2 as SYDVKM. CDR3 size: 14 residues. The CDR3 DNA follows: TGTGCCAGCAGTTTTGACCCTAGCACAGATACGCAGTATTTT. This gives the protein CASSFDPSTDTQYF. Full variable domain (remainder filled in from reference TRBV28 and TRBJ2-3): DVKVTQSSRYLVKRTGEKVFLECVQDMDHENMFWYRQDPGLGLRLIYFSYDVKMKEKGDIPEGYSVSREKKERFSLILESASTNQTSMYLCASSFDPSTDTQYFGPGTRLTVL.

The J gene is TRBJ2-5, the V gene TRBV18; 9 bases are shared with TRBD1. V trimming: 0 bases; J trimming: 1 base; junction bases outside the gene matches: 9. CDR3 length: 18 amino acids. From germline, CDR1 is KGHSH and CDR2 LQKENI. CDR3 sequence (DNA): TGTGCCAGCTCACCACCGAGAGGGACAGGGTCTCTCCAAGAGACCCAGTACTTC. Its translation: CASSPPRGTGSLQETQYF.

This chain uses TRBV4-1 with TRBJ2-5; tentatively, D is TRBD1 (6 bases). Germline V lookup: CDR1 MGHRA, CDR2 YSYEKL. Trimming shortened V by 2 bases and J by 2 bases, and 12 bases separated the two germline ends. The CDR3 sequence is 15 residues long. The CDR3 sequence is CASSQTDRQQETQYF. The CDR3 region has the DNA TGCGCCAGCAGCCAAACCGACAGGCAACAAGAGACCCAGTACTTC.

The chain is built from TRBV5-1 and TRBJ1-2; D might be TRBD1 (6 bases). The CDR3 loop spans 14 amino acids. V was shortened by 0 bases and J by 7 bases, with 13 bases between the two germline ends. CDR1 and CDR2 from the germline V gene are SGHRS and YFSETQ. The CDR3 coding sequence is TGCGCCAGCAGCTTGGGGTCAGGGGCGATTGGCTACACCTTC. This encodes CASSLGSGAIGYTF.

V gene TRBV5-6 combines with J gene TRBJ1-2, with a tentative D call TRBD1 (5 bases). The germline V gene encodes CDR1 SGHDT and CDR2 YYEEEE. V was pared by 4 bases and J by 4 bases, with 14 bases between. CDR3 length equals 14 residues. In DNA form, the CDR3 reads TGTGCCAGCAGCATCCAGGGCGAGGGCTATGGCTACACCTTC. Its translation is CASSIQGEGYGYTF.

The V and J genes are TRBV19 and TRBJ2-5; D is uncertain. V dropped 5 bases and J dropped 0 bases, with 7 bases sitting between them. CDR3 length: 13 residues. Germline CDR1 reads LNHDA; CDR2 reads SQIVND (reference sequence). Here the CDR3 DNA reads TGTGCCAGTAGTCCCGAGTACCAAGAGACCCAGTACTTC. Its translation: CASSPEYQETQYF.

The V call is TRBV19, the J call TRBJ1-2; D gene uncertain. This CDR3 spans 15 amino acids. Germline V gene sequence: CDR1 LNHDA, CDR2 SQIVND (reference sequence). V dropped 4 bases and J dropped 5 bases, with 17 bases sitting between them. The CDR3 bases are TGTGCCAGTAGTACCCCGATGCCTTTAGGGTATGGCTACACCTTC. This gives the protein CASSTPMPLGYGYTF.

Points on this clone: In the same sample, other DNA sequences code for this CDR3. The chain recombines TRBV28 with TRBJ2-5, with TRBD1 matching over 7 bases. From germline, CDR1 is MDHEN and CDR2 SYDVKM. This CDR3 contains 13 residues. V dropped 5 bases and J dropped 5; count of bases not matched to a gene: 5. The chain's CDR3 is CASSLGGRETQYF. The CDR3 nucleotides read TGTGCCAGCAGTCTAGGGGGCCGGGAGACCCAGTACTTC.

CDR3 sequence (DNA): TGCAGTGCTAGTCCCCAGTCTTCCCTCCACTTT. This codes for CSASPQSSLHF. The genes are TRBV20-1 and TRBJ1-6; D is unresolved. V was trimmed by 3 bases and J by 14 bases, leaving 11 bases between them. The germline V gene has CDR1 DFQATT and CDR2 SNEGSKA (reference sequence). The CDR3 sequence is 11 residues long.

V and J are TRBV4-2 and TRBJ2-7, with TRBD2 identical over 8 bases. CDR3 length: 16 residues. V lost 0 bases and J lost 1; bases outside the gene matches: 5. The germline CDR1 and CDR2 sequences are LGHNA and YNFKEQ. CDR3 amino acids: CASSQDLAGGSYEQYF. The CDR3 nucleotides read TGTGCCAGCAGCCAAGATCTGGCGGGAGGATCCTACGAGCAGTACTTC.

With regard to this clone: Within the sample, other DNA sequences also encode this same CDR3. The gene calls are TRBV5-1 and TRBJ2-2; D might be TRBD2 (5 bases). There are 14 residues in the CDR3. Germline V gene lookup returns CDR1 SGHRS and CDR2 YFSETQ. The V and J ends lost 0 bases and 4 bases respectively, with 7 bases between them. In DNA form, the CDR3 reads TGCGCCAGCAGCTTGGATGGAGGCACCGGGGAGCTGTTTTTT. This sequence encodes CASSLDGGTGELFF.

The chain couples TRBV13 to TRBJ2-2; 7 positions agree with TRBD2. There are 15 residues in the CDR3. CDR1 is PRHDT and CDR2 is FYEKMQ in the germline V gene (reference sequence). V was clipped by 2 bases and J by 7 bases; unmatched bases: 7. CDR3 DNA: TGTGCCAGCAGCTTAAGGGGAGCGGGAAACGGGGAGCTGTTTTTT. Encoded protein: CASSLRGAGNGELFF.

This rearrangement joins TRBV20-1 to TRBJ1-1, with 8 bases matching TRBD1. CDR3 length equals 11 residues. V shed 4 bases and J 11 bases; nucleotides not matched to a gene: 6. Germline CDR1 reads DFQATT; CDR2 reads SNEGSKA (reference sequence). The CDR3 here is CSAIQGAGAFF. DNA of the CDR3: TGCAGTGCTATCCAGGGGGCGGGTGCTTTCTTT.

The gene calls are TRBV7-2 and TRBJ2-2; D might be TRBD1 (5 bases). Germline CDR1 and CDR2: SGHTA and FQGNSA. V was shortened by 5 bases and J by 2 bases, with 12 bases between the two germline ends. There are 15 residues in the CDR3. CDR3 amino acids: CASSPDNHNTGELFF. The CDR3 DNA is TGTGCCAGCAGCCCGGACAACCATAACACCGGGGAGCTGTTTTTT.

The gene calls are TRBV18 and TRBJ2-1; D perhaps matches TRBD1 (6 bases). This CDR3 comprises 14 residues. Germline V gene data show CDR1 as KGHSH and CDR2 as LQKENI. The V end was cut by 6 bases, the J end by 2 bases, with 11 bases between. CDR3: CASSIQGPYNEQFF. The CDR3 coding sequence is TGTGCCAGCTCCATCCAGGGGCCCTACAATGAGCAGTTCTTC.

On this clone: The same CDR3 arises from other DNA sequences in this sample as well. The rearrangement uses TRBV19 and TRBJ2-3, with 14 bases matching TRBD2. The CDR3 is made up of 15 amino acids. Unmatched junction bases numbered 1, after V lost 4 bases and J lost 4 bases. From germline, CDR1 is LNHDA and CDR2 SQIVND (reference sequence). CDR3 nucleotides: TGTGCCAGTAGTACGGGACTAGCGGGAGCAGATACGCAGTATTTT. This gives the protein CASSTGLAGADTQYF.

The CDR3 DNA reads as TGTGCCAGCAGCGTCCGGACTAGCGGTAGAGAGACCCAGTACTTC. It is translated as CASSVRTSGRETQYF. V usage is TRBV21-1 and J usage is TRBJ2-5; the tabulated D call, TRBD2, remains unverified against the DNA. TRBV21-1 is shown as a pseudogene. The CDR3 is 15 residues long.

This clone was seen a few times. This chain links TRBV5-6 with TRBJ1-2; D is perhaps TRBD1 (5 bases). Trimming removed 0 bases at V and 8 bases at J, with 17 bases between. The CDR3 has 15 amino acids. CDR1 is SGHDT and CDR2 is YYEEEE in the germline V gene. The chain's CDR3 is CASSLGLGAPRGYTF. CDR3 in DNA: TGTGCCAGCAGCTTGGGGCTCGGGGCCCCCAGGGGCTACACCTTC.

The chain carries TRBV5-1 and TRBJ1-5; D not certain. Germline-derived CDR1 and CDR2 are SGHRS and YFSETQ. This CDR3 has 14 amino acids. Trimming stripped 0 bases from V and 3 bases from J, with 7 bases between. CDR3 in DNA: TGCGCCAGCAGCTTGGAAGGGTTCAATCAGCCCCAGCATTTT. The encoded protein is CASSLEGFNQPQHF. Drawing the rest from reference TRBV5-1 and TRBJ1-5, the complete variable domain is KAGVTQTPRYLIKTRGQQVTLSCSPISGHRSVSWYQQTPGQGLQFLFEYFSETQRNKGNFPGRFSGRQFSNSRSEMNVSTLELGDSALYLCASSLEGFNQPQHFGDGTRLSIL.

This clone appeared once. This chain links TRBV7-8 with TRBJ2-2; TRBD2 agrees at 9 bases. CDR1 SGHVS and CDR2 FQNEAQ come from the germline V gene. The V and J ends lost 4 bases and 6 bases, in that order; junction bases with no gene match: 12. The CDR3 has 17 residues. CDR3 amino acids: CASSSKLAGEAAGELFF. The CDR3 bases are TGTGCCAGCAGCTCAAAATTAGCGGGAGAGGCGGCCGGGGAGCTGTTTTTT.

As concerns this clone: Different DNA sequences within this sample yield the same CDR3. The chain is built from TRBV7-2 and TRBJ2-3; D is unclear. Trimming removed 3 bases from V and 0 bases from J, with 10 bases in between. The CDR3 covers 15 residues. The germline gives CDR1 SGHTA, CDR2 FQGNSA. The CDR3 DNA reads as TGTGCCAGCAGCTTCGCAGGTCTTAGCACAGATACGCAGTATTTT. Its translation: CASSFAGLSTDTQYF.